A selection of T cell receptor beta chains follows, all from one sample in a study of shared clonotypes between healthy human individuals. TCRdb keeps only in-frame clones here, not all; method: immunoSEQ multiplex PCR. Among about 2.3 million clones listed, 80% to 95% were seen once. The sequenced material came from naive CD4+ T cells from PBMCs. The receptors were gathered from a young man in good health. Some clones in this sample may be carry-over from other donors' samples. CDR3s include the opening cysteine and the closing phenylalanine or tryptophan. The D gene is left open where the match is weak. Only part of the rows carry a size: once, few, many, or a class if the clone is expanded.

clone_size j_call d_call v_call cdr3_nt cdr3_aa
- TRBJ2-7 - TRBV11-1 TGTGCCAGCAGCTCAAGAGTAACCTACGAGCAGTACTTC CASSSRVTYEQYF
- TRBJ1-1 - TRBV18 TGTGCCAGCTCACCAGGGCGTTGGGAGAACACTGAAGCTTTCTTT CASSPGRWENTEAFF
- TRBJ1-2 - TRBV10-3 TGTGCCACTAGGCGTAATGGCTACACCTTC CATRRNGYTF
- TRBJ2-7 TRBD1 TRBV30 TGTGCCTGGAGTGGGACAGGGGCCCGGTACTTC CAWSGTGARYF
- TRBJ1-5 - TRBV2 TGTGCCAGCAATCAGGGACCCAATCAGCCCCAGCATTTT CASNQGPNQPQHF
- TRBJ2-2 - TRBV18 TGTGCCAGCTCAATCCGGGCAGCCCCAACGGGCACCGGGGAGCTGTTTTTT CASSIRAAPTGTGELFF
- TRBJ1-5 - TRBV6-1 TGTGCCAGCAGCTTACTCTCAGGGCAGCCCCAGCATTTT CASSLLSGQPQHF
- TRBJ2-5 TRBD1 TRBV15 TGTGCCACCAGCAGGGTTGGACAGGGGCAAGAGACCCAGTACTTC CATSRVGQGQETQYF
- TRBJ2-2 - TRBV9 TGTGCCAGCAGCTTGGGACTCCCTGAGAACGGGGAGCTGTTTTTT CASSLGLPENGELFF
- TRBJ1-4 TRBD1 TRBV4-1 TGCGCCAGCAGCGAAGGCGGGACAGGGGCGGAAAAACTGTTTTTT CASSEGGTGAEKLFF
- TRBJ2-4 - TRBV6-1 TGTGCCAGCACCGAGCAGGGCTTGGGCATTCAGTACTTC CASTEQGLGIQYF
- TRBJ1-1 TRBD1 TRBV18 TGTGCCAGCTCGCGGGGACAGGGGGCCACTGAAGCTTTCTTT CASSRGQGATEAFF
- TRBJ2-1 TRBD2 TRBV11-1 TGTGCCAGCAGCAACCTACTAGCGGGGATATACAATGAGCAGTTCTTC CASSNLLAGIYNEQFF
- TRBJ1-4 - TRBV6-4 TGTGCCAGCAGTGACTCAGGGGCGCGCACAACTAATGAAAAACTGTTTTTT CASSDSGARTTNEKLFF
- TRBJ2-5 - TRBV10-1 TGCGCCAGCTCCGACCGGGGCCAAGAGACCCAGTACTTC CASSDRGQETQYF
- TRBJ2-5 TRBD1 TRBV6-5 TGTGCCAGCAGTCACCTCGGACAGGGAGAAGAGACCCAGTACTTC CASSHLGQGEETQYF
- TRBJ2-7 - TRBV19 TGTGCCAGTAGTAAGGGAAAATATAGCTCCTACGAGCAGTACTTC CASSKGKYSSYEQYF
- TRBJ2-5 TRBD1 TRBV27 TGTGCCAGCAGTGAGGGGACAGGGGGCGTAGAGACCCAGTACTTC CASSEGTGGVETQYF
- TRBJ2-7 - TRBV6-1 TGTGCCAGCAGTGGAGGGGCGACCTACGAGCAGTACTTC CASSGGATYEQYF
- TRBJ2-1 TRBD2 TRBV7-8 TGTGCCAGCAGCGATCGACTAGCGGGAGGACAGAATGAGCAGTTCTTC CASSDRLAGGQNEQFF
- TRBJ2-3 - TRBV6-1 TGTGCCAGCAGTGAAAATACGCAGTATTTT CASSENTQYF
- TRBJ1-3 - TRBV28 TGTGCCAGCAGTTCCCCAGGTAGCTCTGGAAACACCATATATTTT CASSSPGSSGNTIYF
- TRBJ2-2 - TRBV28 TGTGCCAGCAGTTTTAGGAACACCGGGGAGCTGTTTTTT CASSFRNTGELFF
- TRBJ2-7 - TRBV29-1 TGCAGCGTTGACCGGGGTGGGTACGAGCAGTACTTC CSVDRGGYEQYF
once TRBJ2-1 - TRBV9 TGTGCCAGCAGCGTAGCTCTAGTGAGCTCCTACAATGAGCAGTTCTTC CASSVALVSSYNEQFF
- TRBJ2-2 - TRBV7-3 TGTGCCAGCAGCCCCCAGACTAGGATCACCGGGGAGCTGTTTTTT CASSPQTRITGELFF
- TRBJ2-3 - TRBV18 TGTGCCAGCTCATTTAGGGGTGAAGATACGCAGTATTTT CASSFRGEDTQYF
few TRBJ1-1 - TRBV6-6 TGTGCCAGCAGTTACCCAGGGCAGCTGAACACTGAAGCTTTCTTT CASSYPGQLNTEAFF
- TRBJ2-7 - TRBV28 TGTGCCAGCAGTCCCTCCCTGGGCCGGAGCTCCTACGAGCAGTACTTC CASSPSLGRSSYEQYF
- TRBJ2-1 TRBD2 TRBV7-9 TGTGCCAGCAGCGAACTAGCGGTTCATAATGAGCAGTTCTTC CASSELAVHNEQFF
- TRBJ2-1 TRBD1 TRBV5-4 TGTGCCAGCAGCTTGGACAGGGGCGGTGAGCAGTTCTTC CASSLDRGGEQFF
few TRBJ1-5 - TRBV19 TGTGCCAGTACCAAAGGGGGGAATTACGAGCCCCAGCATTTT CASTKGGNYEPQHF
- TRBJ2-1 - TRBV7-2 TGTGCCAGCAGCTTAGTGGCGGTGAATGAGCAGTTCTTC CASSLVAVNEQFF
- TRBJ2-2 - TRBV7-2 TGTGCCAGCAGCCTTCTCACCGGGGAGCTGTTTTTT CASSLLTGELFF
- TRBJ1-1 - TRBV28 TGTGCCAGCAGACCCCGTCTCGTGGGCACTGAAGCTTTCTTT CASRPRLVGTEAFF
- TRBJ1-3 - TRBV5-4 TGTGCCAGCAGCTTGTGGCAGGGGAACACCATATATTTT CASSLWQGNTIYF
once TRBJ1-1 - TRBV6-6 TGTGCCAGCAGTTACAGGGAAAGTACTGAAGCTTTCTTT CASSYRESTEAFF
- TRBJ1-1 - TRBV11-2 TGTGCCAGCAGCAGACTGGGAGGTTTGTCTGAAGCTTTCTTT CASSRLGGLSEAFF
- TRBJ2-5 - TRBV30 TGTGCCTGGAGTCGGGGGACAACGGAGACCCAGTACTTC CAWSRGTTETQYF
- TRBJ1-1 TRBD1 TRBV10-3 TGTGCCATCAGTGTCGGGGCAGGGGGCGGCACTGAAGCTTTCTTT CAISVGAGGGTEAFF
- TRBJ2-5 TRBD2 TRBV29-1 TGCAGCGTTGGGACTAGCGGTTACCAAGAGACCCAGTACTTC CSVGTSGYQETQYF
- TRBJ1-1 - TRBV18 TGTGCCAGCTCACCAAGTGGGCTTTCGGGCACTGAAGCTTTCTTT CASSPSGLSGTEAFF